This paragraph covers one T cell receptor beta chain sequence. TCRdb independently ran MiXCR on the 5' RACE reads; one entry per CDR3 protein. The table records 360,000 or so distinct CDR3 sequences, roughly 11% of them present only once. The source of the sample is a study of T cells after yellow fever vaccination. Unmatched junction bases numbered 5, after V lost 0 bases and J lost 4 bases. The CDR3 runs to 16 residues. Germline CDR1 SGDLS, CDR2 YYNGEE. The chain links TRBV9 to TRBJ2-2, with TRBD2 matching 8 bases. Source: PBMCs, taken on the day of the first yellow fever vaccination. This clonotype was sampled from a man between 18 and 35 years old who received the YFV17D yellow fever vaccine. In nucleotides, the CDR3 is TGTGCCAGCAGCGTAGCGGGGGGGGCCACCACCGGGGAGCTGTTTTTT. This gives the protein CASSVAGGATTGELFF.